The entry that follows covers one TCR beta chain sequence. Its antigen is unknown. These data originate in a study of monozygotic twins with inflammatory bowel disease. Findings and limits, study-wide: Relative clonotype sharing with others was diminished in IBD patients versus healthy twins, particularly with disease activity.

It was 3,000 to 4,500 ng of total RNA that each TCR library used. Researchers generated cDNA in eight separate reactions per sample. Through template switching, UMIs that included a 6-nucleotide sample barcode were added. One entry per CDR3 protein, without DNA, is what TCRdb gives after re-calling the 5' RACE reads. Recorded for this sample: some 450,000 distinct CDR3 sequences. Germline assignment: CDR1 SGHTA and CDR2 FQGNSA. The CDR3 loop spans 16 amino acids. The receptor was isolated from a human donor with ulcerative colitis or Crohn's disease, or a healthy co-twin of an affected twin (not recorded which). Sequencing was carried out using blood. V gene TRBV7-2 combines with J gene TRBJ2-2. CDR3 protein: CASSLGFLQNTGELFF.